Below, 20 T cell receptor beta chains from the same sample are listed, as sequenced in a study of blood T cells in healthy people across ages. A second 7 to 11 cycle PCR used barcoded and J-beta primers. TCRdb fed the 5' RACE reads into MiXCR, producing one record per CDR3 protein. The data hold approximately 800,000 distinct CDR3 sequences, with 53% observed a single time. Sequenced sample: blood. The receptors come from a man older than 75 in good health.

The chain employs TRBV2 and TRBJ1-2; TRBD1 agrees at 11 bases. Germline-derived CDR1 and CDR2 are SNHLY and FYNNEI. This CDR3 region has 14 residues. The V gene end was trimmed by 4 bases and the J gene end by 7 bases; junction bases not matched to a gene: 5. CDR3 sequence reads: CASSAGQGVFGYTF. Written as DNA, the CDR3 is TGTGCCAGCAGTGCGGGACAGGGGGTTTTTGGCTACACCTTC.

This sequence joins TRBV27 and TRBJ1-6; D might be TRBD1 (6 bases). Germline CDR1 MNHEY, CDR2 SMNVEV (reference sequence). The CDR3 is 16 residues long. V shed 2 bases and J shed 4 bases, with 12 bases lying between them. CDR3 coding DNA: TGTGCCAGCAGTTTACCCGGGACACCTTATAATTCACCCCTCCACTTT. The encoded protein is CASSLPGTPYNSPLHF.

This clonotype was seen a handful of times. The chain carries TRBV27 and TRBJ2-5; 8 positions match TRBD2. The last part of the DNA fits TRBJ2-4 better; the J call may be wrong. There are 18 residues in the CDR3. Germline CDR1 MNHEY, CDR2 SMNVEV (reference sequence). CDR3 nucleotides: TGTGCCAGCAGTCCCTTACCGAGGCGGGAGGTTACCAAAAACATTCAGTACTTC. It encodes CASSPLPRREVTKNIQYF.

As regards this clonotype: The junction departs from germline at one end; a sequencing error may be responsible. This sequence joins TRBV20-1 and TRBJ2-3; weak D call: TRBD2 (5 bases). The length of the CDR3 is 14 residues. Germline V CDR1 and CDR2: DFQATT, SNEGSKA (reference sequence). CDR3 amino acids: CSTRLVSPHRYAYF. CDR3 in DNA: TGCAGTACTAGATTGGTATCCCCGCACAGATACGCGTATTTT.

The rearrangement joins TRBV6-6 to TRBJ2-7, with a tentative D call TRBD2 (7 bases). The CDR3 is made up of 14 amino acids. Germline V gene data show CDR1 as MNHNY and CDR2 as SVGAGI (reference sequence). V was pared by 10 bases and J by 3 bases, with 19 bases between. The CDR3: CATREGGALYEQYF. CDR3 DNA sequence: TGTGCCACCAGGGAGGGGGGCGCCCTCTACGAGCAGTACTTC.

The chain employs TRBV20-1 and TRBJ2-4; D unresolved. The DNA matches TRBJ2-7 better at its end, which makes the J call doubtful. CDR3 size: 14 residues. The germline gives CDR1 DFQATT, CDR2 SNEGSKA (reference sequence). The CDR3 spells CSASSAKTVHEQYF. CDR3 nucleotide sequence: TGCAGTGCTAGCTCTGCCAAGACTGTCCACGAGCAGTACTTC.

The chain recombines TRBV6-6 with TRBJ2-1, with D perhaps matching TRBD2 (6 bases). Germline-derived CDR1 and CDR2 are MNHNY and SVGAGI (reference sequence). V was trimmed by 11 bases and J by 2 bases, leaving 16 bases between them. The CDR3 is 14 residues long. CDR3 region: CAAGSSGAYNEQFF. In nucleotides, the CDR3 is TGTGCCGCCGGAAGTAGCGGAGCCTACAATGAGCAGTTCTTC.

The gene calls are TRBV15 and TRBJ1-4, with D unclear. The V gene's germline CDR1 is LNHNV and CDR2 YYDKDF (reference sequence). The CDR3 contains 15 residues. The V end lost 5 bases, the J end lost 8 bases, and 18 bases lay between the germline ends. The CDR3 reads CATSGPRVEDEKLFF. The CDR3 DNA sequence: TGTGCCACCAGCGGCCCGAGGGTCGAAGACGAAAAACTGTTTTTT. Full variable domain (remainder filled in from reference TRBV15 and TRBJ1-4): DAMVIQNPRYQVTQFGKPVTLSCSQTLNHNVMYWYQQKSSQAPKLLFHYYDKDFNNEADTPDNFQSRRPNTSFCFLDIRSPGLGDTAMYLCATSGPRVEDEKLFFGSGTQLSVL.

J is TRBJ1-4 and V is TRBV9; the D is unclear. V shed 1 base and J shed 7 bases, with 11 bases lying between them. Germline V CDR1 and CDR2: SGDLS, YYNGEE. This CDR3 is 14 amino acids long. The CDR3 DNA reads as TGTGCCAGCAGCGTAAGTGGGGTTAGTGAAAAACTGTTTTTT. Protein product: CASSVSGVSEKLFF.

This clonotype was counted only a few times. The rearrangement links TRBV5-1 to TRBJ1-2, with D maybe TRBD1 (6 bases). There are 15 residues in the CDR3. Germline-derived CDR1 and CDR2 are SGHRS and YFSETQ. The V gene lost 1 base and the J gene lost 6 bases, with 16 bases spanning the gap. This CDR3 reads CASSLSQPGANGYTF. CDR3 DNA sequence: TGCGCCAGCAGCTTGTCCCAACCGGGGGCGAATGGCTACACCTTC.

This chain's CDR3 is CASSLGQGPSVFYGYTF. In DNA, the CDR3 is TGTGCCAGCAGTTTAGGACAGGGACCGTCCGTCTTCTATGGCTACACCTTC. The J gene is TRBJ1-2, the V gene TRBV12-3 or TRBV12-4; TRBD1 matches 7 bases. The CDR3 runs to 17 residues. Trimming removed 1 base from V and 4 bases from J; junction bases left unmatched: 12.

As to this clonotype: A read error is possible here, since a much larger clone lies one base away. Here the CDR3 reads CASSPRLGSYEQFF. The DNA for the CDR3 is TGTGCCAGCAGCCCCCGCCTAGGTTCCTACGAGCAGTTCTTC. The rearrangement uses TRBV9 and TRBJ2-1, with D unresolved. The CDR3 sequence is 14 residues long. The V end lost 4 bases, the J end lost 10 bases, and 18 bases lay between the germline ends. Germline CDR1 and CDR2: SGDLS and YYNGEE. The full variable domain, its missing parts supplied by reference TRBV9 and TRBJ2-1, is DSGVTQTPKHLITATGQRVTLRCSPRSGDLSVYWYQQSLDQGLQFLIQYYNGEERAKGNILERFSAQQFPDLHSELNLSSLELGDSALYFCASSPRLGSYEQFFGPGTRLTVL.

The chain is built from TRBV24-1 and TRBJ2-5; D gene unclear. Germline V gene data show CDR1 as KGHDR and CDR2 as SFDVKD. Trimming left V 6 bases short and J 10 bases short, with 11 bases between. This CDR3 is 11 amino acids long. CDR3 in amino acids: CATSLHQGQYF. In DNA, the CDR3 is TGTGCCACCAGTCTCCACCAAGGCCAGTACTTC.

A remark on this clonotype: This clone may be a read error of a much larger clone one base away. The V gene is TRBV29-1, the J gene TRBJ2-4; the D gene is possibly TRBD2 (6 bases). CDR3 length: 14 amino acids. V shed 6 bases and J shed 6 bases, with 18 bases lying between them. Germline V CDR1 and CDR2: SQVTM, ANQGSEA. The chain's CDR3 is CSVVGRDRVNIQYF. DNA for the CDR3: TGCAGCGTCGTTGGGCGGGATAGGGTAAACATTCAGTACTTC. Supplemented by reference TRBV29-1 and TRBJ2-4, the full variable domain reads SAVISQKPSRDICQRGTSLTIQCQVDSQVTMMFWYRQQPGQSLTLIATANQGSEATYESGFVIDKFPISRPNLTFSTLTVSNMSPEDSSIYLCSVVGRDRVNIQYFGAGTRLSVL.

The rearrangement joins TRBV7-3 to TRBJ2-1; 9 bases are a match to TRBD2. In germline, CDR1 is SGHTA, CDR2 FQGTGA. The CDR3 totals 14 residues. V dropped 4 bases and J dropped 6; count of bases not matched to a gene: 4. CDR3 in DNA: TGTGCCAGCAGCTGGGGACTAGCTTCCAATGAGCAGTTCTTC. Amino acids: CASSWGLASNEQFF.

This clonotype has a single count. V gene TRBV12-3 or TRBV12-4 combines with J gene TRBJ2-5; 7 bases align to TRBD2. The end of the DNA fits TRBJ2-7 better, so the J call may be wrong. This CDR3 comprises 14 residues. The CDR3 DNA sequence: TGTGCCAGCAGCCCACTCCCTAGCGGTTACGAGCAGTACTTC. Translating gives CASSPLPSGYEQYF.

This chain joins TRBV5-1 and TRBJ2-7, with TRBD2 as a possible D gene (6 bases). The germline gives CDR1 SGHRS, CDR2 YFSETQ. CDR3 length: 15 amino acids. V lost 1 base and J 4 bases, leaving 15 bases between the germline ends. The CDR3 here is CASSLHQGGNYEQYF. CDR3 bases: TGCGCCAGCAGCTTGCACCAGGGCGGGAATTACGAGCAGTACTTC.

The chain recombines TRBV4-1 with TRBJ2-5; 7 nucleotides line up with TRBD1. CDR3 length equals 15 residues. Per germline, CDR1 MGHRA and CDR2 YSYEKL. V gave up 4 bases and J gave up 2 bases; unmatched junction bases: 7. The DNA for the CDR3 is TGCGCCAGCAGCCCGTACCGGGACAGTCAAGAGACCCAGTACTTC. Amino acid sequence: CASSPYRDSQETQYF.

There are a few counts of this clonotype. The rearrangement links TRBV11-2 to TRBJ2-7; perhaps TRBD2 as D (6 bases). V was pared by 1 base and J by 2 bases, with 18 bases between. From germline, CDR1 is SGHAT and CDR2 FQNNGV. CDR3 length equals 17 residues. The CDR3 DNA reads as TGTGCCAGCAGCTTAGGGGCCCAACTAGCCCGTACCTACGAGCAGTACTTC. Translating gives CASSLGAQLARTYEQYF. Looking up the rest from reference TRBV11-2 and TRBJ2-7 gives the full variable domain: EAGVAQSPRYKIIEKRQSVAFWCNPISGHATLYWYQQILGQGPKLLIQFQNNGVVDDSQLPKDRFSAERLKGVDSTLKIQPAKLEDSAVYLCASSLGAQLARTYEQYFGPGTRLTVT.

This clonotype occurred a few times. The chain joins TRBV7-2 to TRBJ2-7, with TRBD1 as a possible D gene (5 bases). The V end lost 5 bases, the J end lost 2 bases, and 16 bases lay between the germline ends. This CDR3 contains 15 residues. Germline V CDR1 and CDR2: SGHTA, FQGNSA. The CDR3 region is CASSEGAFPPYEQYF. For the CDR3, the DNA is TGTGCCAGCAGCGAAGGGGCTTTCCCACCCTACGAGCAGTACTTC.